These T cell receptor beta chains were read from a single sample in a study of patients and donors after allogeneic stem cell transplantation. Each CDR3 protein is one row after TCRdb ran MiXCR on the RT-PCR reads. The sample holds about a million distinct CDR3 sequences, about a sixth seen once. Sequencing used blood, either unsorted or a sorted T cell fraction (not recorded which). All receptors come from a human donor who was either an allogeneic HSCT recipient or a stem cell or donor lymphocyte infusion donor (not recorded which). It is not recorded whose cells these are; they may come from a transplant donor. CDR3s include the opening cysteine and the closing phenylalanine or tryptophan. Each record gives: V gene, J gene, CDR3 protein.

v_gene: TRBV13
j_gene: TRBJ2-2
CDR3aa: CASSLERTGDNTGELFF

v_gene: TRBV30
j_gene: TRBJ2-4
CDR3aa: CAWGKGAGIQYF

v_gene: TRBV12-5
j_gene: TRBJ2-3
CDR3aa: CASGLPADGTSTDTQYF

v_gene: TRBV7-8
j_gene: TRBJ2-5
CDR3aa: CASSRGQPGQTQETQYF

v_gene: TRBV29-1
j_gene: TRBJ2-1
CDR3aa: CSVESPNSFYNEQFF

v_gene: TRBV29-1
j_gene: TRBJ1-1
CDR3aa: CSAGAGTEAFF

v_gene: TRBV20-1
j_gene: TRBJ1-2
CDR3aa: CSGWSDRYYGYTF

v_gene: TRBV12-3/TRBV12-4
j_gene: TRBJ2-2
CDR3aa: CASSFSRVPGELFF

v_gene: TRBV3-1
j_gene: TRBJ2-1
CDR3aa: CASNLQGGGNNEQFF

v_gene: TRBV5-1
j_gene: TRBJ1-5
CDR3aa: CATTGSPVPYSNQPQHF

v_gene: TRBV4-2
j_gene: TRBJ1-1
CDR3aa: CASSQTGQKNTEAFF

v_gene: TRBV5-1
j_gene: TRBJ1-2
CDR3aa: CASSLGGAKDYGYTF